This TCR beta chain is from a study of regulatory T cells in long-lasting Graves disease. About the research overall: Persistence in Graves' disease denoted antithyroid drug use beyond 5 years alongside positive TSH receptor antibodies.

The time point is: persistent/refractory GD, antithyroid drugs over 5 years with positive TRAb. The TCR library was made from RNA that had been extracted from PBMCs in TRIzol. From each patient, roughly 9 milliliters of peripheral blood was drawn and collected into an EDTA anticoagulant tube. In building TCR beta libraries, iRepertoire HTBI primers were used together with Arm-PCR of CDR3 regions. TCRdb fed the multiplex PCR reads into MiXCR, producing one record per CDR3 protein. In the table there are over 650,000 distinct CDR3 sequences, about 32% of which are singletons. This TCR was sampled from a female donor with Graves disease. The input for sequencing was peripheral blood mononuclear cells (PBMCs), taken when the disease was refractory, from a patient treated with antithyroid drugs.

CDR3 in DNA: TGCGCCAGCAGCTTGGCCGGGGGGGAAGCTTTCTTT. This gives the protein CASSLAGGEAFF. The chain employs TRBV5-1 and TRBJ1-1; weak D call: TRBD1 (5 bases). Germline CDR1 reads SGHRS; CDR2 reads YFSETQ. The CDR3 has 12 amino acids. V was pared by 0 bases and J by 8 bases, with 8 bases between.